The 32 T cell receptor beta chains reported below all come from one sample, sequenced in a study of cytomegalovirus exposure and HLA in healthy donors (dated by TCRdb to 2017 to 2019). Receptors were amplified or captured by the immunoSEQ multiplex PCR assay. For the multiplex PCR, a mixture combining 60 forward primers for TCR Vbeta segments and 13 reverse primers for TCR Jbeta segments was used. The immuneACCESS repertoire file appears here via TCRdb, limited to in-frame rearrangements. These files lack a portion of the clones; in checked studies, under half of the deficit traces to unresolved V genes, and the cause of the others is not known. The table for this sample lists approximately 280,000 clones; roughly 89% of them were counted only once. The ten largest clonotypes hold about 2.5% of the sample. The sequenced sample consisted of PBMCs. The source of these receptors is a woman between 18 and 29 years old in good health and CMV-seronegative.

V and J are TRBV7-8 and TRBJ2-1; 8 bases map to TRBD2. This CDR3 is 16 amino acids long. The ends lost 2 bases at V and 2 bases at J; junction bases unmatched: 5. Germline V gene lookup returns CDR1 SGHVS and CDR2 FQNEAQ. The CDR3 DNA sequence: TGTGCCAGCAGCTTATCGGGGGGGGCCCCCTACAATGAGCAGTTCTTC. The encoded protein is CASSLSGGAPYNEQFF.

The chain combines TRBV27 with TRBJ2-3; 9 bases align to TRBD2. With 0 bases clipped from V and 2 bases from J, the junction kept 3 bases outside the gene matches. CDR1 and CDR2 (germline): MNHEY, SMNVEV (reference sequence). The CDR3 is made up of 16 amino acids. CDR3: CASSLSSGGTTDTQYF. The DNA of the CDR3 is TGTGCCAGCAGTTTATCTAGCGGGGGTACCACAGATACGCAGTATTTT.

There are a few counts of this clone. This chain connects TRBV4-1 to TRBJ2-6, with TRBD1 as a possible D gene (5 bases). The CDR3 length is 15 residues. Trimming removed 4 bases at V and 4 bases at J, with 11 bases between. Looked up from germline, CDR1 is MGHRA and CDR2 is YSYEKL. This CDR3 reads CASSPQGSGANVLTF. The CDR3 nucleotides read TGCGCCAGCAGCCCTCAGGGATCCGGGGCCAACGTCCTGACTTTC.

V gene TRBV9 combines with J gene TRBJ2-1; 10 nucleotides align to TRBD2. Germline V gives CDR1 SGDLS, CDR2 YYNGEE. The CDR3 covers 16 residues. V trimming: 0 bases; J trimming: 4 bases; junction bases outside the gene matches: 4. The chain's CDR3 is CASSVEAGGMYNEQFF. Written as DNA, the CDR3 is TGTGCCAGCAGCGTAGAAGCGGGGGGGATGTACAATGAGCAGTTCTTC.

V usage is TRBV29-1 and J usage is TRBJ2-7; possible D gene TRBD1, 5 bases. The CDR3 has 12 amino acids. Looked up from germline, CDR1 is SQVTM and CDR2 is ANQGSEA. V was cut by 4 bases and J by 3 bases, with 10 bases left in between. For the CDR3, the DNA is TGCAGCGTTGGGCAGGGTAACTACGAGCAGTACTTC. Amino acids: CSVGQGNYEQYF.

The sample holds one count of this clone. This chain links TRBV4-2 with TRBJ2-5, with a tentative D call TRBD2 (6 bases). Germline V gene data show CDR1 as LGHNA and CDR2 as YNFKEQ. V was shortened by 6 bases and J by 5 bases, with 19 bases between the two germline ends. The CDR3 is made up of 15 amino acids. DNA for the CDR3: TGTGCCAGCAGACCCACGCCCGGGGGTAGGGAGACCCAGTACTTC. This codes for CASRPTPGGRETQYF.

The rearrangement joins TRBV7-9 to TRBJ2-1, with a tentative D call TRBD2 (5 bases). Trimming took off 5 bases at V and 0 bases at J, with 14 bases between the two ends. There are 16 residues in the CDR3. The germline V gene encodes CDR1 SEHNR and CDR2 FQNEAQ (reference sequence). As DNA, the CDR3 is TGTGCCAGCAGCCCAGGACTGTCCAGCTCCTACAATGAGCAGTTCTTC. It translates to CASSPGLSSSYNEQFF.

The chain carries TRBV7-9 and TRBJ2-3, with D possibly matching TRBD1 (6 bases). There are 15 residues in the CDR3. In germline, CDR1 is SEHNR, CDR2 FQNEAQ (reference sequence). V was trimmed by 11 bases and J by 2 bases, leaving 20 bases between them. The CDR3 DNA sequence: TGTGCCGGGGGCGTTTCGGGCCTATCCACAGATACGCAGTATTTT. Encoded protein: CAGGVSGLSTDTQYF.

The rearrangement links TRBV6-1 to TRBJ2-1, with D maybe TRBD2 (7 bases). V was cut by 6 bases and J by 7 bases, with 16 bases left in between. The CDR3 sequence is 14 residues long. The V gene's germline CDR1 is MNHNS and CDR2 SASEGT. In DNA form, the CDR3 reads TGTGCCAGCAGGGGTGGGGGGGCCCTGAATGAGCAGTTCTTC. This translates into CASRGGGALNEQFF.

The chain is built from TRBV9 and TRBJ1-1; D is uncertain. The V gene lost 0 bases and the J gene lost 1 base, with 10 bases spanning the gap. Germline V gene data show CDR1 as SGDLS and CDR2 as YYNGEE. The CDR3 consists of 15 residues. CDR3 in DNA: TGTGCCAGCAGCGTAGTGGGCAGAACGAACACTGAAGCTTTCTTT. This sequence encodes CASSVVGRTNTEAFF. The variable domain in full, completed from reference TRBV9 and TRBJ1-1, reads DSGVTQTPKHLITATGQRVTLRCSPRSGDLSVYWYQQSLDQGLQFLIQYYNGEERAKGNILERFSAQQFPDLHSELNLSSLELGDSALYFCASSVVGRTNTEAFFGQGTRLTVV.

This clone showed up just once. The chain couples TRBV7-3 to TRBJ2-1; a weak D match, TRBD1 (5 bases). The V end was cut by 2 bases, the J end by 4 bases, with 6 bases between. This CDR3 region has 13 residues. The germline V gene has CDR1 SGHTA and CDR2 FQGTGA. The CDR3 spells CASSLSGYNEQFF. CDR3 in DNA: TGTGCCAGCAGCTTATCAGGGTACAATGAGCAGTTCTTC.

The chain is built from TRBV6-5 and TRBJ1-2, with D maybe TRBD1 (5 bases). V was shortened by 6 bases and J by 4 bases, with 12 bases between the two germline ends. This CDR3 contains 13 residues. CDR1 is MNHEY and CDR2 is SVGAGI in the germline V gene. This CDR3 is CASSAGNGYGYTF. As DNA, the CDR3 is TGTGCCAGCAGCGCAGGGAATGGCTATGGCTACACCTTC.

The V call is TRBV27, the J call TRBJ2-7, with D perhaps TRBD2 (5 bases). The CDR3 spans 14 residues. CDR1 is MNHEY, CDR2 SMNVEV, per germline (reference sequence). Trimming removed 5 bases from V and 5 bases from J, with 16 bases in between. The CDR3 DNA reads TGTGCCAGCAGTCACCCTAGAGAGGGCCACGAGCAGTACTTC. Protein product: CASSHPREGHEQYF.

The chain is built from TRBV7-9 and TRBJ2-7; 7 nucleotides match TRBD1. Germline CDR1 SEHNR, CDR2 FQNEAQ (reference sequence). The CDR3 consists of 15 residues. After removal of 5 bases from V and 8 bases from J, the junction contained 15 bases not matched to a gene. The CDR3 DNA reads TGTGCCAGCAGCCAATCCCACGGGACAGAGACTAAGCAGTACTTC. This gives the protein CASSQSHGTETKQYF.

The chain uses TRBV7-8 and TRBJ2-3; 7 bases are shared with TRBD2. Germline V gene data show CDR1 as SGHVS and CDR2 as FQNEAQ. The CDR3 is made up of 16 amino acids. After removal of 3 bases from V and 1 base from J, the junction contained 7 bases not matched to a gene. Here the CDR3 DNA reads TGTGCCAGCAGCTTGACTAGCCCAACTGGCACAGATACGCAGTATTTT. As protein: CASSLTSPTGTDTQYF.

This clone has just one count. The CDR3 DNA sequence: TGTGCCAGCAGCTCCGGGACAAGCAATCAGCCCCAGCATTTT. This translates into CASSSGTSNQPQHF. The V call is TRBV5-6, the J call TRBJ1-5; a weak D match, TRBD1 (6 bases). CDR1 and CDR2 (germline): SGHDT, YYEEEE. The CDR3 contains 14 residues. V dropped 3 bases and J dropped 1 base, with 8 bases sitting between them.

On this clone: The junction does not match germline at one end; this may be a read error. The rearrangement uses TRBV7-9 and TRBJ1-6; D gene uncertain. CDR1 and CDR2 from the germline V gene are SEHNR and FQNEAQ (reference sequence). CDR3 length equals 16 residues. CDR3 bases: TGTTCCAGCAGCTTACTCGGGAGCTCCTATAATTCACCCCTCCACTTT. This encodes CSSSLLGSSYNSPLHF.

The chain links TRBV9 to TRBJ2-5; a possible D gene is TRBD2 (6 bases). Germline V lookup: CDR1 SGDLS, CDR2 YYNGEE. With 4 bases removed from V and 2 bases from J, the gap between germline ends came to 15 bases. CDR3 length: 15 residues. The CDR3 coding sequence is TGTGCCAGCAGCCTTGGCGGGGCGTCGCAAGAGACCCAGTACTTC. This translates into CASSLGGASQETQYF.

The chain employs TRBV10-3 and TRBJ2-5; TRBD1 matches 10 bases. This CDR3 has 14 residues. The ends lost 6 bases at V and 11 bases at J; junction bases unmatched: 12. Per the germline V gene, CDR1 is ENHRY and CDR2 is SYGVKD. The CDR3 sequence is CAIRPGTGVDEQYF. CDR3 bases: TGTGCCATCAGACCCGGGACAGGGGTTGATGAGCAGTACTTC.

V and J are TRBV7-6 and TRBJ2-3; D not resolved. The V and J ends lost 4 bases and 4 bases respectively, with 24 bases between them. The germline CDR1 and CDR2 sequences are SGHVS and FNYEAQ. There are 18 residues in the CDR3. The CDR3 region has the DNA TGTGCCAGCAGCTCCCAGTCGTACCCAACAATGTCCCCAGATACGCAGTATTTT. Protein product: CASSSQSYPTMSPDTQYF. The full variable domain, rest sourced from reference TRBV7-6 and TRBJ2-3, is GAGVSQSPRYKVTKRGQDVALRCDPISGHVSLYWYRQALGQGPEFLTYFNYEAQQDKSGLPNDRFSAERPEGSISTLTIQRTEQRDSAMYRCASSSQSYPTMSPDTQYFGPGTRLTVL.

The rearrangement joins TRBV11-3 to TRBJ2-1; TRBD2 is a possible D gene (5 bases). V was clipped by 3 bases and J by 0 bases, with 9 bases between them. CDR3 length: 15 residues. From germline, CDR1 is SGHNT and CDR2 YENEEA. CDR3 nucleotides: TGTGCCAGCAGCTTGGACTCTTTCTCCTACAATGAGCAGTTCTTC. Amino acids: CASSLDSFSYNEQFF.

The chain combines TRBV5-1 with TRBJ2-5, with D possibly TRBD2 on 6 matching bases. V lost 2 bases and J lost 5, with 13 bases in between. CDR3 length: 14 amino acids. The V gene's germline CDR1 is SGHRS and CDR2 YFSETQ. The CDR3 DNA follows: TGCGCCAGCAGCTTCGGGGGTTTGGGGGAGACCCAGTACTTC. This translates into CASSFGGLGETQYF.

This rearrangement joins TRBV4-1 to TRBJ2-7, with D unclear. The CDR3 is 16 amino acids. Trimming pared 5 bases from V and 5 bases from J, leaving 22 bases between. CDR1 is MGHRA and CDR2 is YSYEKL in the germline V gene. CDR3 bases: TGCGCCAGCAGCTCCACATATAGGCCCGGGTTTCACGAGCAGTACTTC. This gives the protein CASSSTYRPGFHEQYF.

The CDR3 bases are TGTGCCAGCAGCTTGAGACAGCCTGGAAACACCATATATTTT. Translation gives CASSLRQPGNTIYF. V is TRBV5-6 and J is TRBJ1-3, with D perhaps matching TRBD1 (5 bases). The germline V gene has CDR1 SGHDT and CDR2 YYEEEE. Trimming took 1 base from V and 2 from J, leaving 7 bases between them. This CDR3 contains 14 residues. Drawing the rest from reference TRBV5-6 and TRBJ1-3, the complete variable domain is DAGVTQSPTHLIKTRGQQVTLRCSPKSGHDTVSWYQQALGQGPQFIFQYYEEEERQRGNFPDRFSGHQFPNYSSELNVNALLLGDSALYLCASSLRQPGNTIYFGEGSWLTVV.

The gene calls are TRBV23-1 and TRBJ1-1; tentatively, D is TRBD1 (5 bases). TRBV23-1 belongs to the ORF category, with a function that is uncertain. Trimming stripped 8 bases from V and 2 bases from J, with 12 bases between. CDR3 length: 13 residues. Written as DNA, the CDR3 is TGCGCCAGCTCATCAGGGCTCAACACTGAAGCTTTCTTT. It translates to CASSSGLNTEAFF.

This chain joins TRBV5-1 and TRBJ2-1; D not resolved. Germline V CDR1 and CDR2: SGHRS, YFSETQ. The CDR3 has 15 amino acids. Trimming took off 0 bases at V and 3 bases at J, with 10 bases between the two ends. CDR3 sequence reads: CASSLDGGYYNEQFF. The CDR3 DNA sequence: TGCGCCAGCAGCTTGGACGGCGGCTACTACAATGAGCAGTTCTTC.

In nucleotides, the CDR3 is TGTGCCAGCAGCTTGGAAAATATGAACACTGAAGCTTTCTTT. Translated: CASSLENMNTEAFF. This chain links TRBV5-4 with TRBJ1-1, with D unresolved. In germline, CDR1 is SGHNT, CDR2 YYREEE (reference sequence). The ends were cut back, 0 bases at V and 0 bases at J, with 6 bases in the middle. CDR3 size: 14 residues.

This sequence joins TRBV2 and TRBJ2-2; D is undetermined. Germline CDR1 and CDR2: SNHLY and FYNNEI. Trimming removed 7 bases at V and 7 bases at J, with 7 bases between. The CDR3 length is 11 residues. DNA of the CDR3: TGTGCCAGCACTCCAGTCGGGGAGCTGTTTTTT. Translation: CASTPVGELFF.

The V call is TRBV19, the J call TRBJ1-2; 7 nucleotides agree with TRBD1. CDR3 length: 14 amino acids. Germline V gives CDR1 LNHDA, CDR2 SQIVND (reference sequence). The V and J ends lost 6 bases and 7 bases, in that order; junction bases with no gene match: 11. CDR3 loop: CASSPTQGLGGYTF. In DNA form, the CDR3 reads TGTGCCAGTAGCCCAACACAGGGGCTTGGTGGCTACACCTTC.

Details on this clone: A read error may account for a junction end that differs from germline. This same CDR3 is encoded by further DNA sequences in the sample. This CDR3 is CAWSPHVVYNSPLHF. In DNA form, the CDR3 reads TGTGCCTGGAGCCCCCATGTAGTCTATAATTCCCCCCTCCACTTT. The J gene is TRBJ1-6, the V gene TRBV30; unclear D gene. Germline lookup yields CDR1 GTSNPN and CDR2 SVGIG (reference sequence). This CDR3 contains 15 residues. Full variable domain (remainder filled in from reference TRBV30 and TRBJ1-6): SQTIHQWPATLVQPVGSPLSLECTVEGTSNPNLYWYRQAAGRGLQLLFYSVGIGQISSEVPQNLSASRPQDRQFILSSKKLLLSDSGFYLCAWSPHVVYNSPLHFGNGTRLTVT.

CDR3 bases: TGCAGTGCTAGAGTGCGGACTGAAGCTTTCTTT. It yields the protein CSARVRTEAFF. The chain employs TRBV20-1 and TRBJ1-1; D is undetermined. The germline V gene has CDR1 DFQATT and CDR2 SNEGSKA (reference sequence). V was trimmed by 1 base and J by 5 bases, leaving 5 bases between them. The CDR3 loop spans 11 amino acids.

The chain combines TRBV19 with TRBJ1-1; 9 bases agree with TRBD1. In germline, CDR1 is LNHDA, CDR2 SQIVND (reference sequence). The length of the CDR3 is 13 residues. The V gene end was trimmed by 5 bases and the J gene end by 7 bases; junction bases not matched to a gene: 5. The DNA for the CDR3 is TGTGCCAGTAGTCCCGGGACAGGGTTTGAAGCTTTCTTT. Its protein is CASSPGTGFEAFF.